The clone carrying this TCR beta chain was seen more than once but under ten times. The antigen is unknown. The CDR3 totals 15 residues. Trimming left V 5 bases short and J 9 bases short, with 18 bases between. Per the germline V gene, CDR1 is SGHRS and CDR2 is YFSETQ. Library preparation (for TCRbeta) was performed with unique molecular identifiers. TCRdb reanalysed the PCR reads using MiXCR and keeps one entry per CDR3 protein. The sample holds around 700,000 distinct CDR3 sequences, under 15% seen once. The sample comes from a study of T-cell reconstitution after alpha-beta-depleted transplantation in children. Study-wide results and caveats: Newly generated T cells supplied most T-cell counts and diversity one year post-transplant.

This sequence was found in a girl aged 2 to 9 with congenital amegakaryocytic thrombocytopenia, due to receive a stem cell transplant. The sequencing here drew on PBMCs, taken before TCRalphabeta/CD19-depleted stem cell transplant. The chain has TRBV5-1 and TRBJ1-6; the D gene is possibly TRBD1 (6 bases). The CDR3 DNA is TGCGCCAGCAGTCCATCTCGGGACAACTTTTCACCCCTCCACTTT. This codes for CASSPSRDNFSPLHF. Variable domain in full (rest from reference TRBV5-1 and TRBJ1-6): KAGVTQTPRYLIKTRGQQVTLSCSPISGHRSVSWYQQTPGQGLQFLFEYFSETQRNKGNFPGRFSGRQFSNSRSEMNVSTLELGDSALYLCASSPSRDNFSPLHFGNGTRLTVT.